This is a list of T cell receptor beta chains from one sample in a study of a mutant IDH1 vaccine in newly diagnosed glioma. TCRdb's copy holds only in-frame clones and misses some; the assay was immunoSEQ multiplex PCR. Of about 32,000 clones listed, about four fifths are singletons. Which antigens these TCRs recognize remains unknown. Specimen: PBMCs, collected from a glioma patient whose treatment included an IDH1 peptide vaccine. These receptors were obtained from a man in his thirties or forties with glioma. CDR3s include the opening cysteine and the closing phenylalanine or tryptophan. Fields, in order: J gene, D gene, V gene, clone size, CDR3 DNA, CDR3 protein. D genes are given only for firm matches. Clone size is given for some rows only: seen once, a few or many times, or a class if the clone is expanded.

TRBJ1-3	.	TRBV18	.	TGTGCCAGCTCACCAGAGATAGCTACTTTTGGAAACACCATATATTTT	CASSPEIATFGNTIYF
TRBJ2-7	TRBD1	TRBV5-1	.	TGCGCCAGCAGCTTGGGGTTCGGGACAGGGAAAAACAACGAGCAGTACTTC	CASSLGFGTGKNNEQYF
TRBJ2-7	.	TRBV6-5	.	TGTGCCAGCAGTTACTCGAAAGGGGCGGGGGAGCAGTACTTC	CASSYSKGAGEQYF
TRBJ1-2	.	TRBV18	few	TGTGCCAGCTCACCTCAGGCAGAGCCCTATGGCTACACCTTC	CASSPQAEPYGYTF
TRBJ2-3	.	TRBV2	.	TGTGCCTTCGACCTTACAGATAGCACAGATACGCAGTATTTT	CAFDLTDSTDTQYF
TRBJ2-3	.	TRBV5-1	.	TGCGCCAGCAGCTTGGGAGCTTTTGGATACTACACAGATACGCAGTATTTT	CASSLGAFGYYTDTQYF
TRBJ1-1	.	TRBV25-1	few	TGTGCCAGCAGTGAATTAAGGGGAGTCGATTTAGACTCCGAAGCTTTCTTT	CASSELRGVDLDSEAFF
TRBJ2-1	.	TRBV6-5	.	TGTGCCAGCAGTTACACAGCACAGCCTCTCAGCAATGAGCAGTTCTTC	CASSYTAQPLSNEQFF
TRBJ2-7	.	TRBV27	.	TGTGCCAGCAGTTTTGCGGGATTCTACGAGCAGTACTTC	CASSFAGFYEQYF
TRBJ2-3	.	TRBV18	.	TGTGCCAGCTCATTAGCGGTTAGCACAGATACGCAGTATTTT	CASSLAVSTDTQYF
TRBJ2-7	.	TRBV30	.	TGTGCCTGGAGTGTAAAACCCAGGGACTACGAGCAGTACTTC	CAWSVKPRDYEQYF
TRBJ2-3	.	TRBV5-1	.	TGCGCCAGCAGCTTGGGGACAGTTCAGAGCGCAGATACGCAGTATTTT	CASSLGTVQSADTQYF
TRBJ2-7	.	TRBV5-6	.	TGTGCCAGCAGCCCTTGGGGTCAGCCCTACGAGCAGTACTTC	CASSPWGQPYEQYF
TRBJ2-5	.	TRBV30	.	TGTGCCTGGAGTCCGAGGACAGGAGGGTGGGAGACCCAGTACTTC	CAWSPRTGGWETQYF
TRBJ2-7	TRBD1	TRBV5-6	.	TGTGCCAGCAGCTTGATGTCGAGACAGGGGAACTACGAGCAGTACTTC	CASSLMSRQGNYEQYF
TRBJ2-7	.	TRBV10-1	.	TGCGCCAGCGCCCCAGACACCTACGAGCAGTACTTC	CASAPDTYEQYF
TRBJ1-1	TRBD1	TRBV19	few	TGTGCCAGTAGTATCGGGGAGGGACAGGGAGGGACTGAAGCTTTCTTT	CASSIGEGQGGTEAFF
TRBJ1-1	.	TRBV29-1	.	TGCAGCGTTGACAGGGGTGGCACTGAAGCTTTCTTT	CSVDRGGTEAFF
TRBJ1-1	.	TRBV10-3	few	TGTGCCATCAAAAGGGCCAGTATGAACACTGAAGCTTTCTTT	CAIKRASMNTEAFF
TRBJ1-4	.	TRBV5-1	.	TGCGCCAGCAGCTCCCCGGACCCGGAGGGTGCCACTAATGAAAAACTGTTTTTT	CASSSPDPEGATNEKLFF
TRBJ2-7	.	TRBV6-1	.	TGTGCCAGCAGTGAATATACACAAGTTACCTACGAGCAGTACTTC	CASSEYTQVTYEQYF
TRBJ2-1	TRBD1	TRBV4-1	.	TGCGCCAGCAGCCCCGGACAGGGGTTCGATGAGCAGTTCTTC	CASSPGQGFDEQFF
TRBJ2-2	.	TRBV7-9	.	TGTGCCAGCAGCTTATCTACCGGGGAGCTGTTTTTT	CASSLSTGELFF
TRBJ1-3	TRBD1	TRBV9	.	TGTGCCAGCAGCCTCACACAGGGGGCTTCTGGAAACACCATATATTTT	CASSLTQGASGNTIYF